This TCR beta chain was sequenced for a study of blood T cell repertoires in COVID-19. Looking at the study overall: Sample material is recorded as cDNA or gDNA derived from T cells, B-cell-depleted T cells, or PBMCs.

In the original processing: Reference gene primer amplification gave nucleated cell count estimates. Assay: immunoSEQ multiplex PCR; the TCRdb copy retains only in-frame clones and omits some. V and J calls and clone size come straight from that table; D and trimming were deduced from the DNA. The sample includes 350,000 to 400,000 clones, around 89% seen only once; the top ten take about 1%. Germline-derived CDR1 and CDR2 are SGHRS and YFSETQ. This CDR3 region has 15 residues. Trimming removed 4 bases at V and 5 bases at J, with 15 bases between. Which cohort a participant joined came from the clinical history participants gave. Symptom resolution, clearance, or two negative PCRs marked donors in Cohort 3 as recovered.

The sequenced sample was PBMCs or T cells enriched from blood (not recorded which). The chain employs TRBV5-1 and TRBJ1-4; the D gene is possibly TRBD1 (6 bases). This TCR was recovered from a man younger than 35 who had recovered from COVID-19. The CDR3 here is CASSRLGQKNEKLFF. DNA of the CDR3: TGCGCCAGCAGCCGGTTAGGACAGAAAAATGAAAAACTGTTTTTT.